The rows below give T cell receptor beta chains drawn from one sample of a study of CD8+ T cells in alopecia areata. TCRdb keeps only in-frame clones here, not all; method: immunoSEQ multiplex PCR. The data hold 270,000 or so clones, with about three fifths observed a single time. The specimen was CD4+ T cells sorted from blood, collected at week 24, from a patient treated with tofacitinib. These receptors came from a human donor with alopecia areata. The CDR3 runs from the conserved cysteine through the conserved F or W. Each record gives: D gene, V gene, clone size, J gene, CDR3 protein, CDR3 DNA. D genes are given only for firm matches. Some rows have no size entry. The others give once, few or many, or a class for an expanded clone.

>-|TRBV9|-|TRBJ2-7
CASSVVEGDEQYF
TGTGCCAGCAGCGTAGTAGAAGGGGACGAGCAGTACTTC
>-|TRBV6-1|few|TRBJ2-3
CASSEGQSADTQYF
TGTGCCAGCAGTGAAGGACAGAGCGCAGATACGCAGTATTTT
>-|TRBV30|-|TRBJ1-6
CACGAPSSYNSPLHF
TGTGCCTGCGGGGCTCCAAGCTCCTATAATTCACCCCTCCACTTT
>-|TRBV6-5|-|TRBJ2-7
CASSQVGEQYF
TGTGCCAGCAGTCAGGTGGGAGAGCAGTACTTC
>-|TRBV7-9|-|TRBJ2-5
CASSLQERTQYF
TGTGCCAGCAGCCTACAAGAGCGGACCCAGTACTTC
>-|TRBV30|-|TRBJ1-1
CAWRLMNTEAFF
TGTGCCTGGAGGTTGATGAACACTGAAGCTTTCTTT
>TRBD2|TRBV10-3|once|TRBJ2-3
CAISESRISGGADTDTQYF
TGTGCCATCAGTGAGTCGAGGATTAGCGGGGGGGCCGACACAGATACGCAGTATTTT
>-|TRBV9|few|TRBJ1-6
CASSVEHSPLHF
TGTGCCAGCAGCGTAGAACATTCACCCCTCCACTTT
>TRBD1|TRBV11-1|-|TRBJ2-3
CASSFGTGGDTQYF
TGTGCCAGCAGCTTCGGGACAGGGGGAGATACGCAGTATTTT
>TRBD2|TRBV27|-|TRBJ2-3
CASSTSGGTPRDTQYF
TGTGCCAGCAGTACTAGCGGGGGAACTCCCCGGGATACGCAGTACTTT
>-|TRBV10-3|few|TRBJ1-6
CAISGSGPIDSPLHF
TGTGCCATCAGTGGATCGGGGCCTATAGATTCACCCCTCCACTTT
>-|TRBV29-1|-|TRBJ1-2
CSVGRTGTRRGYGYTF
TGCAGCGTCGGAAGAACAGGGACCCGAAGGGGTTATGGCTACACCTTC
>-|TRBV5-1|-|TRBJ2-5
CASSLGGGQETQYF
TGCGCCAGCAGCTTGGGTGGGGGCCAAGAGACCCAGTACTTC
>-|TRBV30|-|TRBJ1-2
CAWSQGDYGYTF
TGTGCCTGGAGCCAGGGAGACTATGGCTACACCTTC
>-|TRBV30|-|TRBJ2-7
CAWNPGLGYYEQYF
TGTGCCTGGAACCCGGGCCTGGGCTACTACGAGCAGTACTTC
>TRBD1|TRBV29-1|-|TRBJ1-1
CSAQPTGTGTEAFF
TGCAGCGCTCAACCGACAGGGACAGGCACTGAAGCTTTCTTT
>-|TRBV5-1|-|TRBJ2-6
CASSLTVTVSGANVLTF
TGCGCCAGCAGCCTGACAGTTACCGTCTCTGGGGCCAACGTCCTGACTTTC
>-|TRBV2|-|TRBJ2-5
CASNAEWETQYF
TGTGCCAGCAACGCGGAGTGGGAGACCCAGTACTTC
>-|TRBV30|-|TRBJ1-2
CAWSPTGYGYTF
TGTGCCTGGAGCCCGACAGGCTATGGCTACACCTTC
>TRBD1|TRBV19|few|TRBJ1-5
CASSWGQGRQPQHF
TGTGCCAGTAGTTGGGGACAGGGAAGACAGCCCCAGCATTTT
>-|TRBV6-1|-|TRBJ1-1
CASSQTTNTEAFF
TGTGCCAGCAGCCAGACAACGAACACTGAAGCTTTCTTT
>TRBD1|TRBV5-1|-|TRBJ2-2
CASSSGDRGNTGELFF
TGCGCCAGCAGCTCAGGCGACAGGGGGAACACCGGGGAGCTGTTTTTT
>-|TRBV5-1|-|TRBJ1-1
CASSLEMNTEAFF
TGCGCCAGCAGCCTTGAGATGAACACTGAAGCTTTCTTT
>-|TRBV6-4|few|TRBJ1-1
CASSERSNTEAFF
TGTGCCAGCAGTGAGAGGTCTAACACTGAAGCTTTCTTT
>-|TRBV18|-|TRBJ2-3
CASSPRNTDTQYF
TGTGCCAGCTCACCACGGAACACAGATACGCAGTATTTT
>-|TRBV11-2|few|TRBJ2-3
CASSLGQGWDTQYF
TGTGCCAGCAGCTTAGGGCAGGGATGGGATACGCAGTATTTT
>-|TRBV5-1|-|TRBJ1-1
CASSLQGTANTEAFF
TGCGCCAGCAGCTTGCAGGGGACGGCGAACACTGAAGCTTTCTTT
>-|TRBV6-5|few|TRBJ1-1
CASSYEGPNTEAFF
TGTGCCAGCAGTTACGAGGGGCCGAACACTGAAGCTTTCTTT
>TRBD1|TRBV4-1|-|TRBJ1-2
CASSQEITGGHTF
TGCGCCAGCAGCCAAGAAATAACAGGGGGACACACCTTC
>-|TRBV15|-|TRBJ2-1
CATSLGGSTNEQFF
TGTGCCACCAGCTTAGGAGGTAGCACGAATGAGCAGTTCTTC
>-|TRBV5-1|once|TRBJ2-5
CASSLRGAEETQYF
TGCGCCAGCAGCTTGAGGGGGGCCGAGGAGACCCAGTACTTC
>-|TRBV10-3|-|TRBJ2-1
CAISTYNEQFF
TGTGCCATCTCGACCTACAATGAGCAGTTCTTC
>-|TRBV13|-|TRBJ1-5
CASSRGPNQPQHF
TGTGCCAGCAGCCGGGGGCCCAATCAGCCCCAGCATTTT